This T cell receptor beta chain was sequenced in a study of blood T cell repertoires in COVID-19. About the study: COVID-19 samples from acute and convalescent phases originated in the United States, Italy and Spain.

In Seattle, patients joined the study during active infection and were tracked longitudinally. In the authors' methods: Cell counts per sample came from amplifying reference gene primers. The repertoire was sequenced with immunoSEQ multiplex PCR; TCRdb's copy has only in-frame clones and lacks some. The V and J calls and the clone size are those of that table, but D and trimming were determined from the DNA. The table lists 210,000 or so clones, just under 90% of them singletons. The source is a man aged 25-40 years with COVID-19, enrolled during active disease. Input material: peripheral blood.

As DNA, the CDR3 is TGTGCCAGCAGTACATCAGCGGGACAAGGATACTATGGCTACACCTTC. Translated, it gives CASSTSAGQGYYGYTF. V is TRBV6-6 and J is TRBJ1-2; D possibly corresponds to TRBD1 (6 bases). Germline V CDR1 and CDR2: MNHNY, SVGAGI (reference sequence). V was clipped by 5 bases and J by 3 bases, with 19 bases between them. This CDR3 contains 16 residues.